The text below deals with one T cell receptor (beta chain). The CDR3 has 15 residues. V dropped 5 bases and J dropped 5 bases, with 17 bases sitting between them. Germline V lookup: CDR1 SGHRS, CDR2 YFSETQ. The entry originates in a study of T cell responses to AZD1222 COVID-19 vaccine. Repertoires were generated with immunoSEQ multiplex PCR, while TCRdb's copy carries only in-frame clones and drops some. The table records some 130,000 clones, about nine tenths of them present only once. The clonotype was recovered from an adult who received the AZD1222 COVID-19 vaccine. J is TRBJ2-4 and V is TRBV5-1; unclear D gene. Sequenced material: peripheral blood, taken 28 days after the second AZD1222 dose. CDR3 DNA sequence: TGCGCCAGCAGTCTCATCCAAGACGGCGAAAACATTCAGTACTTC. This gives the protein CASSLIQDGENIQYF. Drawing the rest from reference TRBV5-1 and TRBJ2-4, the complete variable domain is KAGVTQTPRYLIKTRGQQVTLSCSPISGHRSVSWYQQTPGQGLQFLFEYFSETQRNKGNFPGRFSGRQFSNSRSEMNVSTLELGDSALYLCASSLIQDGENIQYFGAGTRLSVL.